Shown below are 21 T cell receptor beta chains from a single sample sequenced in a study of molecular identifiers for immune sequencing clone quantification. TCRdb reprocessed the PCR reads with MiXCR, giving one entry per CDR3 protein. The data contain some 590,000 distinct CDR3 sequences, 25% of them singletons. Sequencing was done on a sample of naive CD8+ T cells from blood, with Jurkat cell RNA spiked in. Subset defined: FACS-sorted CD8+CD4-CCR7+CD45RA+ naive T cells. These receptors all come from a human donor in good health. Some libraries in this study had Jurkat cell RNA spiked in.

This clonotype was seen a few times. The chain's CDR3 is CASSATSRQPQHF. The CDR3 DNA reads TGTGCCAGCAGCGCCACATCCCGGCAGCCCCAGCATTTT. The rearrangement links TRBV6-2 or TRBV6-3 to TRBJ1-5; D call uncertain. This CDR3 is built from 13 residues. In germline, CDR1 is MNHEY, CDR2 SVGEGT. Between the trimmed V and J ends, which lost 6 bases and 7 bases, there was a span of 13 bases.

As for this clonotype: The CDR3 does not end in the conserved phenylalanine or tryptophan, so this is likely a read error. The limits of the CDR3 on the DNA are not certain, so only TCRdb's listed CDR3 is given. This chain joins TRBV20-1 and TRBJ2-7; TRBD1, the table's D call, was not compared with the DNA. The CDR3 extends over 13 residues, inclusive of both ends. CDR1 DFQATT and CDR2 SNEGSKA come from the germline V gene (reference sequence). CDR3 residues: CGALAGAAYEQCC.

This sequence joins TRBV21-1 and TRBJ2-2. TRBV21-1 is an annotated pseudogene. The CDR3 is made up of 16 amino acids. The CDR3: CASSLNLRLNTGELFF. Written as DNA, the CDR3 is TGTGCCAGCAGCTTAAATCTACGGTTGAACACCGGGGAGCTGTTTTTT.

This clonotype was seen more than once but under ten times. The chain combines TRBV6-5 with TRBJ1-1; a weak D match, TRBD1 (5 bases). Trimming cost V 5 bases and J 7 bases, with 11 bases left between them. This CDR3 has 12 residues. Germline CDR1 MNHEY, CDR2 SVGAGI. The CDR3 protein is CASSPPGREAFF. For the CDR3, the DNA is TGTGCCAGCAGTCCCCCGGGGCGTGAAGCTTTCTTT.

This clonotype came up a few times. A much larger clone is a single base away; this may be a read error. The conserved closing phenylalanine or tryptophan is absent in this CDR3, likely reflecting a read error. The chain joins TRBV4-1 to TRBJ1-1; D not certain. The CDR3 length is 13 residues. With 5 bases removed from V and 0 bases from J, the gap between germline ends came to 7 bases. Germline CDR1 and CDR2: MGHRA and YSYEKL. CDR3 coding DNA: TGCGCCAGCAGCTGGGCCTTGAACACTGAAGCTTTCCTT. It translates to CASSWALNTEAFL.

This sequence joins TRBV20-1 and TRBJ2-1; D not resolved. Germline values: CDR1 DFQATT, CDR2 SNEGSKA (reference sequence). The CDR3 covers 15 residues. Trimming removed 1 base at V and 6 bases at J, with 16 bases between. This CDR3 is CSARGVFSFSNEQFF. The CDR3, as DNA: TGCAGTGCTAGAGGGGTCTTCTCCTTCAGCAATGAGCAGTTCTTC.

There are many counts of this clonotype. The chain joins TRBV7-2 to TRBJ1-5, with 7 bases matching TRBD1. With V trimmed by 5 bases and J by 4 bases, 11 bases remained unmatched. The CDR3 is made up of 16 amino acids. Germline V gene data show CDR1 as SGHTA and CDR2 as FQGNSA. CDR3 in amino acids: CASSQYGQVMNQPQHF. CDR3 DNA sequence: TGTGCCAGCAGCCAGTACGGACAGGTGATGAATCAGCCCCAGCATTTT.

The chain couples TRBV6-5 to TRBJ2-2; D is uncertain. The CDR3 spans 14 residues. The V end lost 2 bases, the J end lost 2 bases, and 6 bases lay between the germline ends. Looked up from germline, CDR1 is MNHEY and CDR2 is SVGAGI. The CDR3 region has the DNA TGTGCCAGCAGTTACGGGCCTAACACCGGGGAGCTGTTTTTT. This translates into CASSYGPNTGELFF.

The CDR3 bases are TGTGCCAGCAGTTATTCGCGAGTGGGAGAGGTGAAGCCCCGCACAGATACGCAGTATTTT. Its protein is CASSYSRVGEVKPRTDTQYF. The chain carries TRBV27 and TRBJ2-3; D is possibly TRBD2 (5 bases). Germline loops: CDR1 MNHEY, CDR2 SMNVEV (reference sequence). This CDR3 is 20 amino acids long. V was shortened by 4 bases and J by 1 base, with 27 bases between the two germline ends.

The chain is built from TRBV7-9 and TRBJ2-3, with D possibly TRBD2 on 5 matching bases. CDR1 SEHNR and CDR2 FQNEAQ come from the germline V gene (reference sequence). Trimming shortened V by 4 bases and J by 2 bases, and 22 bases separated the two germline ends. CDR3 length: 18 residues. CDR3 sequence (DNA): TGTGCCAGCAGCTCAAGTATCCCTGAGGGCCGCCCCACAGATACGCAGTATTTT. The encoded protein is CASSSSIPEGRPTDTQYF. Using reference TRBV7-9 and TRBJ2-3 for the parts outside the CDR3, the full variable domain is DTGVSQNPRHKITKRGQNVTFRCDPISEHNRLYWYRQTLGQGPEFLTYFQNEAQLEKSRLLSDRFSAERPKGSFSTLEIQRTEQGDSAMYLCASSSSIPEGRPTDTQYFGPGTRLTVL.

As concerns this clonotype: An end of the junction does not agree with germline; a read error may underlie this. The chain couples TRBV19 to TRBJ1-4; no definite D call. The CDR3 has 14 residues. Looked up from germline, CDR1 is LNHDA and CDR2 is SQIVND (reference sequence). As DNA, the CDR3 is TGTGCCGGTAGTCCAGGCTACGCGCATGAAAAACTGTTTTTT. Translated, it gives CAGSPGYAHEKLFF.

This clonotype was counted only a few times. The chain is built from TRBV7-7 and TRBJ2-7, with D perhaps matching TRBD2 (5 bases). The CDR3 has 13 residues. V was clipped by 6 bases and J by 3 bases, with 12 bases between them. The V gene's germline CDR1 is SSHAT and CDR2 FNYEAQ (reference sequence). As DNA, the CDR3 is TGTGCCAGCAGTGGAGGTGCGGGCTACGAGCAGTACTTC. This codes for CASSGGAGYEQYF.

This clonotype was observed a handful of times. This sequence joins TRBV30 and TRBJ2-7; D uncertain. The V gene lost 0 bases and the J gene lost 1 base, with 16 bases spanning the gap. This CDR3 has 16 residues. From germline, CDR1 is GTSNPN and CDR2 SVGIG (reference sequence). The CDR3 DNA follows: TGTGCCTGGAGTGTACCCCCCGGACGGGTTTCCTACGAGCAGTACTTC. This sequence encodes CAWSVPPGRVSYEQYF.

J is TRBJ2-7 and V is TRBV7-9; D perhaps matches TRBD1 (5 bases). V was cut by 8 bases and J by 1 base, with 12 bases left in between. CDR1 and CDR2 (germline): SEHNR, FQNEAQ (reference sequence). This CDR3 spans 13 amino acids. CDR3 nucleotide sequence: TGTGCCAGCGTTTCGGACATTTCCTACGAGCAGTACTTC. This encodes CASVSDISYEQYF. The complete variable domain, with remaining parts taken from reference TRBV7-9 and TRBJ2-7, reads DTGVSQNPRHKITKRGQNVTFRCDPISEHNRLYWYRQTLGQGPEFLTYFQNEAQLEKSRLLSDRFSAERPKGSFSTLEIQRTEQGDSAMYLCASVSDISYEQYFGPGTRLTVT.

Turning to this clonotype: A single base separates this from a much larger clone, so it may be a read error. The V gene is TRBV21-1, the J gene TRBJ1-5. TRBV21-1 is classified as a pseudogene. CDR3 length: 17 amino acids. CDR3 DNA sequence: TGTGCCAGCAGCAAGATTGATGCTGTGGTTAGCAATCAGCCCCAGCATTTT. Its protein product is CASSKIDAVVSNQPQHF.

This clonotype was found a few times. V is TRBV30 and J is TRBJ2-3, with a weak D call TRBD1 (6 bases). In germline, CDR1 is GTSNPN, CDR2 SVGIG (reference sequence). This CDR3 has 12 residues. Between the trimmed V and J ends, which lost 1 base and 7 bases, there was a span of 9 bases. CDR3 amino acids: CAWSATGNTQYF. CDR3 sequence (DNA): TGTGCCTGGAGTGCCACAGGGAATACGCAGTATTTT.

The table lists this clonotype with a count of one. The chain joins TRBV5-4 to TRBJ2-2; D might be TRBD2 (6 bases). The germline V and J ends were trimmed by 2 bases and 6 bases, with 14 bases remaining between them. This CDR3 has 15 amino acids. CDR1 is SGHNT, CDR2 YYREEE, per germline (reference sequence). CDR3 DNA sequence: TGTGCCAGCAGCTTCCCGGGGACTTCAGCCGGGGAGCTGTTTTTT. Its protein is CASSFPGTSAGELFF.

This clonotype has ten or more counts. This chain uses TRBV6-2 or TRBV6-3 with TRBJ2-2, with TRBD1 matching 7 bases. The junction had 9 bases not matched to a gene; V was cut back by 7 bases and J by 1 base. Germline V gene lookup returns CDR1 MNHEY and CDR2 SVGEGT. This CDR3 has 16 amino acids. CDR3 sequence: CASNLDRDRNTGELFF. The CDR3, as DNA: TGTGCCAGCAACCTAGACCGGGACAGGAACACCGGGGAGCTGTTTTTT.

The chain carries TRBV6-4 and TRBJ2-3; 14 bases fit TRBD2. Germline V CDR1 and CDR2: MRHNA, SNTAGT. V lost 5 bases and J lost 1; bases outside the gene matches: 8. The CDR3 consists of 18 residues. The CDR3 sequence: CASSPGLAGVSGTDTQYF. CDR3 DNA: TGTGCCAGCAGTCCGGGACTAGCGGGAGTATCCGGCACAGATACGCAGTATTTT.

This clonotype was seen at least ten times. This sequence joins TRBV15 and TRBJ2-1; unclear D gene. From germline, CDR1 is LNHNV and CDR2 YYDKDF (reference sequence). V dropped 1 base and J dropped 3 bases, with 7 bases sitting between them. CDR3 length: 14 residues. The CDR3 sequence: CATSRATGYNEQFF. As DNA, the CDR3 is TGTGCCACCAGCAGAGCCACGGGCTACAATGAGCAGTTCTTC.

This clonotype was picked up a small number of times. This may be a read error: a much more frequent sequence differs by one nucleotide. The gene calls are TRBV5-6 and TRBJ1-1, with D possibly being TRBD1 (5 bases). Germline V CDR1 and CDR2: SGHDT, YYEEEE. The CDR3 runs to 14 residues. Here the CDR3 reads CASSQGAGSTKAFF. Here the CDR3 DNA reads TGTGCCAGCAGCCAAGGAGCAGGGTCCACTAAAGCTTTCTTT.